Below, 15 T cell receptor beta chains from the same sample are listed, as sequenced in a study of cytomegalovirus exposure and HLA in healthy donors. The PCR used 60 Vbeta and 13 Jbeta primers. Libraries were prepared by immunoSEQ multiplex PCR; TCRdb keeps only in-frame clonotypes and omits some of them. The sample includes 250,000 or so clones, about 81% of them seen just once. Input material: PBMCs. The receptors were gathered from a woman in her sixties in good health and CMV-seropositive.

Here the CDR3 reads CASSARDRVIQDEQFF. In DNA form, the CDR3 reads TGTGCCAGCAGTGCCCGGGACAGGGTGATCCAGGATGAGCAGTTCTTC. This rearrangement joins TRBV2 to TRBJ2-1; 9 bases are a match to TRBD1. CDR1 is SNHLY, CDR2 FYNNEI, per germline. V lost 4 bases to trimming and J lost 8 bases; unmatched junction nucleotides: 12. The CDR3 is 16 amino acids.

This clone was observed a single time. The rearrangement links TRBV10-3 to TRBJ2-1, with TRBD2 matching over 7 bases. Looked up from germline, CDR1 is ENHRY and CDR2 is SYGVKD. CDR3 length: 14 amino acids. J gave up 10 bases and V 3 bases, and 9 bases lay outside the gene matches. The CDR3 here is CAISDGGGSEEQFF. CDR3 DNA: TGTGCCATCAGTGATGGGGGGGGGAGCGAAGAGCAGTTCTTC.

The rearrangement joins TRBV6-6 to TRBJ2-6; D is unclear. Germline CDR1 is MNHNY and CDR2 is SVGAGI (reference sequence). Trimming took 7 bases from V and 0 from J, leaving 10 bases between them. The CDR3 has 15 amino acids. The CDR3 bases are TGTGCCAGCACCACGCGAGGCTCTGGGGCCAACGTCCTGACTTTC. This gives the protein CASTTRGSGANVLTF.

This clone was picked up a small number of times. The chain combines TRBV5-6 with TRBJ2-2, with no clear D. Germline V lookup: CDR1 SGHDT, CDR2 YYEEEE. V was cut by 4 bases and J by 7 bases, with 8 bases left in between. This CDR3 is built from 12 residues. This chain's CDR3 is CASSLAIGELFF. In nucleotides, the CDR3 is TGTGCCAGCAGCCTCGCGATCGGGGAGCTGTTTTTT.

V is TRBV6-7 and J is TRBJ1-1, with D unresolved. TRBV6-7 is recorded as an ORF, its role being uncertain. The CDR3 contains 17 residues. V lost 0 bases and J 4 bases, leaving 18 bases between the germline ends. CDR3 region: CASSYSNVGMEVTEAFF. The CDR3 DNA reads TGTGCCAGCAGTTACTCGAATGTGGGCATGGAGGTCACTGAAGCTTTCTTT.

This chain connects TRBV27 to TRBJ1-2, with D perhaps TRBD1 (5 bases). Trimming shortened V by 10 bases and J by 2 bases, and 14 bases separated the two germline ends. The germline gives CDR1 MNHEY, CDR2 SMNVEV (reference sequence). The CDR3 runs to 13 residues. CDR3 region: CAIRGAGNYGYTF. Written as DNA, the CDR3 is TGTGCCATCCGAGGAGCAGGGAACTATGGCTACACCTTC.

Regarding this clone: The same CDR3 arises from other DNA sequences in this sample as well. This chain connects TRBV5-1 to TRBJ2-1; D perhaps matches TRBD1 (5 bases). Per the germline V gene, CDR1 is SGHRS and CDR2 is YFSETQ. CDR3 length: 13 residues. The germline V and J ends were trimmed by 4 bases and 4 bases, with 9 bases remaining between them. CDR3 nucleotides: TGCGCCAGCAGCGCCGACAGTTACAATGAGCAGTTCTTC. Translating gives CASSADSYNEQFF. The whole variable domain, filled in from reference TRBV5-1 and TRBJ2-1, reads KAGVTQTPRYLIKTRGQQVTLSCSPISGHRSVSWYQQTPGQGLQFLFEYFSETQRNKGNFPGRFSGRQFSNSRSEMNVSTLELGDSALYLCASSADSYNEQFFGPGTRLTVL.

The chain employs TRBV19 and TRBJ1-1; possibly TRBD1 for D (6 bases). This CDR3 spans 13 amino acids. In germline, CDR1 is LNHDA, CDR2 SQIVND (reference sequence). Trimming removed 7 bases from V and 5 bases from J, with 14 bases in between. This CDR3 is CASTDRMATEAFF. The CDR3 DNA reads as TGTGCCAGTACCGACAGGATGGCGACTGAAGCTTTCTTT.

In regard to this clone: Different DNA sequences within this sample yield the same CDR3. V and J are TRBV28 and TRBJ1-1; D gene uncertain. CDR1 and CDR2 from the germline V gene are MDHEN and SYDVKM. CDR3 length: 13 amino acids. V was trimmed by 6 bases and J by 1 base, leaving 9 bases between them. For the CDR3, the DNA is TGTGCCAGCAGCCCGGGAGGGAACACTGAAGCTTTCTTT. This translates into CASSPGGNTEAFF.

The chain is built from TRBV28 and TRBJ2-3, with 7 bases matching TRBD1. V trimming: 5 bases; J trimming: 2 bases; junction bases outside the gene matches: 4. The CDR3 contains 14 residues. Germline lookup yields CDR1 MDHEN and CDR2 SYDVKM. The CDR3 region has the DNA TGTGCCAGCAGTGAACAGGGGTCCACAGATACGCAGTATTTT. Amino acid sequence: CASSEQGSTDTQYF.

The chain uses TRBV6-1 and TRBJ1-5; D gene ambiguous. CDR3 length equals 15 residues. The germline CDR1 and CDR2 sequences are MNHNS and SASEGT. Trimming left V 1 base short and J 7 bases short, with 14 bases between. This chain's CDR3 is CASSEVGGVVQPQHF. The CDR3 bases are TGTGCCAGCAGTGAAGTAGGCGGTGTAGTACAGCCCCAGCATTTT.

The chain recombines TRBV7-9 with TRBJ1-2, with 7 bases aligning to TRBD1. This CDR3 is 15 amino acids long. Per germline, CDR1 SEHNR and CDR2 FQNEAQ (reference sequence). The V gene end was trimmed by 8 bases and the J gene end by 6 bases; junction bases not matched to a gene: 15. The CDR3: CASRLLTGNEDGYTF. In DNA form, the CDR3 reads TGTGCCAGCCGCCTTTTGACAGGGAACGAGGATGGCTACACCTTC.

This chain connects TRBV5-1 to TRBJ2-5; 9 nucleotides line up with TRBD1. Near its end, the DNA agrees better with TRBJ2-7, so the J call may be wrong. The V gene's germline CDR1 is SGHRS and CDR2 YFSETQ. This CDR3 contains 16 residues. CDR3 nucleotide sequence: TGCGCCAGCAGCTTTGGACAGGGGTCTCTACCCTACGAGCAGTACTTC. It encodes CASSFGQGSLPYEQYF.

The genes are TRBV14 and TRBJ2-5, with no clear D. The CDR3 consists of 11 residues. Deletions cut 3 bases from V and 5 bases from J, with 4 bases between. Germline assignment: CDR1 SGHDN and CDR2 FVKESK. The CDR3 loop reads CASSHSETQYF. Here the CDR3 DNA reads TGTGCCAGCAGCCATTCGGAGACCCAGTACTTC.

The genes are TRBV4-2 and TRBJ1-2; 7 bases map to TRBD1. Germline trimming cut 5 bases from V and 8 bases from J; bases unmatched to any gene: 8. Germline V gene data show CDR1 as LGHNA and CDR2 as YNFKEQ. The CDR3 totals 13 residues. The DNA of the CDR3 is TGTGCCAGCAGCGCCAGGGGGTTCCGAGGCTACACCTTC. It yields the protein CASSARGFRGYTF.